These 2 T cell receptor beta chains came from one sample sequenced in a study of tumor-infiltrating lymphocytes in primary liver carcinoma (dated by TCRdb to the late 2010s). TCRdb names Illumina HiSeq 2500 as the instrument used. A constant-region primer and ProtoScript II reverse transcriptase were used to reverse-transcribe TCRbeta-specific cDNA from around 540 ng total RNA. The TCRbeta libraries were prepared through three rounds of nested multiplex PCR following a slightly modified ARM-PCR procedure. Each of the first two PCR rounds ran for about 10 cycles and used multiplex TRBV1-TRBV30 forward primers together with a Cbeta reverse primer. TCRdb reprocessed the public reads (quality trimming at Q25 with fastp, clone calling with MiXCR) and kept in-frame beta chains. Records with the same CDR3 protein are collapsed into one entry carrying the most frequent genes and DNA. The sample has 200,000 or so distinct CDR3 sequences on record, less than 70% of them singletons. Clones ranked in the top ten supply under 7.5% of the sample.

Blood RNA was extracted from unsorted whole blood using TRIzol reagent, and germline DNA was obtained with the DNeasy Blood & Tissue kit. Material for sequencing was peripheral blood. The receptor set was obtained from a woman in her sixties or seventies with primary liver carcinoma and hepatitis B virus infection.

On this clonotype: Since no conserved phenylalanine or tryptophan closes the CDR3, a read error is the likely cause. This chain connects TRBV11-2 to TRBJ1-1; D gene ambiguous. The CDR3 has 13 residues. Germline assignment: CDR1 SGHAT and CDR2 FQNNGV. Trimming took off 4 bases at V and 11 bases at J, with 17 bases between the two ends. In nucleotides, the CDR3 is TGTGCCAGCAGCTCGAGGACGGAGAAAGGGGCTTTCCCT. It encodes CASSSRTEKGAFP.

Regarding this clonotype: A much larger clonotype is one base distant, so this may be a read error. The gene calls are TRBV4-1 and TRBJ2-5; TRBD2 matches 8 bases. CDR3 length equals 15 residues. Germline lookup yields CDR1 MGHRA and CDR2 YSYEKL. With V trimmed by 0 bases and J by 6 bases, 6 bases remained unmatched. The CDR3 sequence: CASSQDGLAWKTQYF. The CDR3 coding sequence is TGCGCCAGCAGCCAAGATGGACTAGCTTGGAAGACCCAGTACTTC.